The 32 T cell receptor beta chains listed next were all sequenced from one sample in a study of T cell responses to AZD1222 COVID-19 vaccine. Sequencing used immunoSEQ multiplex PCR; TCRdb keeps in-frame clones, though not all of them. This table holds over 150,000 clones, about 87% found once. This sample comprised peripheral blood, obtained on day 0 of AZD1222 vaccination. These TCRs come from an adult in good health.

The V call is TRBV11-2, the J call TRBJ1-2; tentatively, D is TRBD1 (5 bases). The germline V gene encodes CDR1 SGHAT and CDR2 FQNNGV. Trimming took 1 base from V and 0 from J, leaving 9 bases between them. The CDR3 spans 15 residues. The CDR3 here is CASSLGQRTNYGYTF. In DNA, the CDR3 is TGTGCCAGCAGCTTAGGACAGAGGACTAACTATGGCTACACCTTC.

CDR3 in amino acids: CASSLEASGANVLTF. The CDR3, as DNA: TGCGCCAGCAGCTTGGAGGCCTCTGGGGCCAACGTCCTGACTTTC. The chain joins TRBV5-1 to TRBJ2-6, with D hard to call. CDR1 and CDR2 from the germline V gene are SGHRS and YFSETQ. V shed 0 bases and J shed 0 bases, with 4 bases lying between them. The CDR3 spans 15 residues.

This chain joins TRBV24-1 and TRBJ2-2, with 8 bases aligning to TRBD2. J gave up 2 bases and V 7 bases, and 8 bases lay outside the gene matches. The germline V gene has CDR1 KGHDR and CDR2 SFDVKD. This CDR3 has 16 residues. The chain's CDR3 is CATSQLSGSNTGELFF. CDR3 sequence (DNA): TGTGCCACCAGCCAGCTCAGCGGGAGTAACACCGGGGAGCTGTTTTTT.

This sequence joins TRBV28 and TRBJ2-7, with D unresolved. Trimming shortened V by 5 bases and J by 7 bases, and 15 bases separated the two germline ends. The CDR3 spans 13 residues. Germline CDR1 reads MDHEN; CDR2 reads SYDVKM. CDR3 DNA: TGTGCCAGCAGTCAAGGACCACTTCTTGAGCAGTACTTC. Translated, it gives CASSQGPLLEQYF.

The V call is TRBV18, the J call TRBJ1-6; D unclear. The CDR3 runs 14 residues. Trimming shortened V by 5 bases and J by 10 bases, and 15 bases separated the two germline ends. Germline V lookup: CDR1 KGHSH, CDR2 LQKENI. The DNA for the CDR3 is TGTGCCAGCTCAGACTGGGGTAGGGAGTCACCCCTCCACTTT. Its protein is CASSDWGRESPLHF.

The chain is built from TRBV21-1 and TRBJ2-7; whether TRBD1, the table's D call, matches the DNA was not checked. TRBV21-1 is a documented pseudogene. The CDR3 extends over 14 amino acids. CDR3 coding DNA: TGTGCCAGCAGCTTCTCGACACCATCCTACGAGCAGTACTTC. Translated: CASSFSTPSYEQYF.

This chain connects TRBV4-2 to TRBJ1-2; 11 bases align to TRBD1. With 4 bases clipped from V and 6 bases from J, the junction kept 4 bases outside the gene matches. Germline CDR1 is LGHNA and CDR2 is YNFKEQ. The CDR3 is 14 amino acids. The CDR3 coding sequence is TGTGCCAGCAGCCGGACAGGGGGCAAGGATGGCTACACCTTC. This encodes CASSRTGGKDGYTF.

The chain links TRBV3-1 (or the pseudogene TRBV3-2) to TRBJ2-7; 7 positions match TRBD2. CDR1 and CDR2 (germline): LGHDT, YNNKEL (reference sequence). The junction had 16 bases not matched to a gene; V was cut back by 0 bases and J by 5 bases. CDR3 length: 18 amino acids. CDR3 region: CASSQEGLGGRAFHEQYF. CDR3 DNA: TGTGCCAGCAGCCAAGAAGGCCTCGGGGGGAGGGCATTCCACGAGCAGTACTTC.

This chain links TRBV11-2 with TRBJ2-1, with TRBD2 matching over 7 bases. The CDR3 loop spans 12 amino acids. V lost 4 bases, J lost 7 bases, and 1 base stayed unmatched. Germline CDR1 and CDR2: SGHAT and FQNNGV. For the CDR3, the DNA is TGTGCCAGCAGCTGGACTAGGAATGAGCAGTTCTTC. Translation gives CASSWTRNEQFF.

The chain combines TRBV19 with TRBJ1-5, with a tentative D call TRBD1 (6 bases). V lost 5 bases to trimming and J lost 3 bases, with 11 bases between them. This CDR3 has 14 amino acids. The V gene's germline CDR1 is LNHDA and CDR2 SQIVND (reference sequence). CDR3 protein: CASSSDSYNQPQHF. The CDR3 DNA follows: TGTGCCAGTAGTTCGGACAGTTACAATCAGCCCCAGCATTTT.

CDR3 sequence (DNA): TGTGCCAGCAGCCACGATGGAAACACCATATATTTT. Translation: CASSHDGNTIYF. This chain links TRBV3-1 (or the pseudogene TRBV3-2) with TRBJ1-3; D unresolved. The CDR3 sequence is 12 residues long. The V and J ends lost 3 bases and 3 bases respectively, with 3 bases between them. Germline V gives CDR1 LGHDT, CDR2 YNNKEL (reference sequence).

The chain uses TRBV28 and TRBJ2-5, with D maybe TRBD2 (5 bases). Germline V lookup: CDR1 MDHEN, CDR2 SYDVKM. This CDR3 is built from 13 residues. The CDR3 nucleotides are TGTGCTTCAAGAAAGGAGGACCAAGAGACCCAGTACTTC. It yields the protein CASRKEDQETQYF.

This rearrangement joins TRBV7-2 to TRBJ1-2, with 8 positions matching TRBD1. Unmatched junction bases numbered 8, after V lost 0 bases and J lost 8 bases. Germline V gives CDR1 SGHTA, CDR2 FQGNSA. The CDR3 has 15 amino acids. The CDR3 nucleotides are TGTGCCAGCAGCTTAGCGAGTCCCTCAGGGGGCGGCTACACCTTC. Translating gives CASSLASPSGGGYTF.

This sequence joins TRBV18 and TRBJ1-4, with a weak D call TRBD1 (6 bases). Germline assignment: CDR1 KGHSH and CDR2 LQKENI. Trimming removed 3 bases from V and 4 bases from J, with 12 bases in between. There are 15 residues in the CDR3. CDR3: CASSPDGTYNEKLFF. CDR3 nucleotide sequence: TGTGCCAGCTCACCGGACGGGACATATAATGAAAAACTGTTTTTT.

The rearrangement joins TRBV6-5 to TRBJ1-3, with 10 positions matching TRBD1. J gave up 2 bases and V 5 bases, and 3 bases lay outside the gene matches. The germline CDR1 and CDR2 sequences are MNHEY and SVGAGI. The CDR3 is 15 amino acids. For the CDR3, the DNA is TGTGCCAGCAGTCCCGGGACAGGGGCTGGAAACACCATATATTTT. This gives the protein CASSPGTGAGNTIYF.

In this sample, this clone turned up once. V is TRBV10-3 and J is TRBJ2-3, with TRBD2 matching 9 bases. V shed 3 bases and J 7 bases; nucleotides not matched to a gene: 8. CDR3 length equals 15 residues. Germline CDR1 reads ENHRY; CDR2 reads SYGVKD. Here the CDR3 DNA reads TGTGCCATCAGTGAAGGGGGCGGGAGGGCGAATACGCAGTATTTT. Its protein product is CAISEGGGRANTQYF.

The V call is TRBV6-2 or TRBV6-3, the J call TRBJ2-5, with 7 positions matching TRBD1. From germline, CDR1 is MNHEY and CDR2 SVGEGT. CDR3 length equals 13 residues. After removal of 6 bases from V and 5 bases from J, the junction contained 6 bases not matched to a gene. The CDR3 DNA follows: TGTGCCAGCAGCGCCGGACAGGTCGAGACCCAGTACTTC. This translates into CASSAGQVETQYF.

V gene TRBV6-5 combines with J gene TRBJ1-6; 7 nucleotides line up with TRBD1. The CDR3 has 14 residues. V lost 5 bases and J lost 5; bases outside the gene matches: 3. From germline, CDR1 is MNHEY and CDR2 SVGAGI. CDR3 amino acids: CASSLQGDNSPLHF. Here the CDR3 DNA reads TGTGCCAGCAGTCTTCAGGGGGATAATTCACCCCTCCACTTT.

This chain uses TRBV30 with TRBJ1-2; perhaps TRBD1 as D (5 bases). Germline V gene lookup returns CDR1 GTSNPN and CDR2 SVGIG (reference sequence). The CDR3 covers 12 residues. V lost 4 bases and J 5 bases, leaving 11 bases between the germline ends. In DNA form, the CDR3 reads TGTGCCTGGAACCGGGGGGGGTATGGCTACACCTTC. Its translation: CAWNRGGYGYTF.

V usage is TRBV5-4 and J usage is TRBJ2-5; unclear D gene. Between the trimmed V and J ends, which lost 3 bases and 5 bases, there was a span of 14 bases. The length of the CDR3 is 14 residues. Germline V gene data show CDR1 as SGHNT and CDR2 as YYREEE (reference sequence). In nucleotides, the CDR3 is TGTGCCAGCAGCTGGAATGGGGTGGGGGAGACCCAGTACTTC. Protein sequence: CASSWNGVGETQYF. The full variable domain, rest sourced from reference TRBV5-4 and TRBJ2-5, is ETGVTQSPTHLIKTRGQQVTLRCSSQSGHNTVSWYQQALGQGPQFIFQYYREEENGRGNFPPRFSGLQFPNYSSELNVNALELDDSALYLCASSWNGVGETQYFGPGTRLLVL.

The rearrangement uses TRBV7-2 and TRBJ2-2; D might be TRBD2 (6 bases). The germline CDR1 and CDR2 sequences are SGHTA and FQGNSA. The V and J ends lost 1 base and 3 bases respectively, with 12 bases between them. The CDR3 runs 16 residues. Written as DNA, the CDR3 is TGTGCCAGCAGCTTAGGGGCGGGACCCTACACCGGGGAGCTGTTTTTT. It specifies CASSLGAGPYTGELFF.

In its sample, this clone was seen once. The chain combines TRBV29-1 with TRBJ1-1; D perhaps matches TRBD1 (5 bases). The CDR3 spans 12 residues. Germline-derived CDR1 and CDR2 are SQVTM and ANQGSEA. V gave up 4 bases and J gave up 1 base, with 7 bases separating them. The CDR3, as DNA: TGCAGCGTTGGGGGCCAGAACACTGAAGCTTTCTTT. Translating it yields CSVGGQNTEAFF.

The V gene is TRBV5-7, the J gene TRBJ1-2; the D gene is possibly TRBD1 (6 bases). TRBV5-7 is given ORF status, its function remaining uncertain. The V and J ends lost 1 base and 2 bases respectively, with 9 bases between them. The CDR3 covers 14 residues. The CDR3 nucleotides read TGTGCCAGCAGCTTGTTACAGGGCAACTATGGCTACACCTTC. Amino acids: CASSLLQGNYGYTF.

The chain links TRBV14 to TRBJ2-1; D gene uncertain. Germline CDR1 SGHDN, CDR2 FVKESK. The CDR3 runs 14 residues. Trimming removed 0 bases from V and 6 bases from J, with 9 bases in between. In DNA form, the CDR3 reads TGTGCCAGCAGCCAAGAGGCCCGAACCAATGAGCAGTTCTTC. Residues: CASSQEARTNEQFF.

The CDR3 DNA is TGTGCCAGCAGTTACTCGCGGCAGGGGAACACTGAAGCTTTCTTT. It is translated as CASSYSRQGNTEAFF. This chain connects TRBV6-5 to TRBJ1-1; perhaps TRBD1 as D (5 bases). The ends were cut back, 0 bases at V and 1 base at J, with 9 bases in the middle. The CDR3 runs to 15 residues. Germline loops: CDR1 MNHEY, CDR2 SVGAGI.

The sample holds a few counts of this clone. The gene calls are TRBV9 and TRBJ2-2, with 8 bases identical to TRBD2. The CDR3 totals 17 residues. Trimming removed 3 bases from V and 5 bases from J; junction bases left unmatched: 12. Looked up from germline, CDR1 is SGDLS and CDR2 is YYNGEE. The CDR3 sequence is CASSASGGAHATGELFF. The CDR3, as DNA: TGTGCCAGCAGCGCCTCGGGAGGGGCTCATGCAACCGGGGAGCTGTTTTTT.

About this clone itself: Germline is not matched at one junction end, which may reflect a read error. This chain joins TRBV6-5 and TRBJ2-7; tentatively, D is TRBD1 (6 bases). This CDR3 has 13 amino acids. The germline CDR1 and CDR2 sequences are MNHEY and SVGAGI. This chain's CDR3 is CASSYSQTGRWGF. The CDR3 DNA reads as TGTGCCAGCAGTTACTCTCAGACAGGCCGATGGGGCTTC.

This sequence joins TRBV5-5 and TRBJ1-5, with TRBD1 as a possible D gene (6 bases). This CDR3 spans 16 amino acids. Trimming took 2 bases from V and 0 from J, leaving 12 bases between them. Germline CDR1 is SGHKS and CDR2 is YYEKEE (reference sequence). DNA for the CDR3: TGTGCCAGCAGCTTCATGGAGGGGGTTAGCAATCAGCCCCAGCATTTT. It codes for CASSFMEGVSNQPQHF. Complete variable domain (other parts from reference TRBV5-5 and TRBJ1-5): DAGVTQSPTHLIKTRGQQVTLRCSPISGHKSVSWYQQVLGQGPQFIFQYYEKEERGRGNFPDRFSARQFPNYSSELNVNALLLGDSALYLCASSFMEGVSNQPQHFGDGTRLSIL.

DNA for the CDR3: TGTGCCAGCAGTTACTCGGGGTCTATGGATGAGCAGTTCTTC. Protein sequence: CASSYSGSMDEQFF. The chain uses TRBV6-2 or TRBV6-3 and TRBJ2-1; no definite D call. Germline CDR1 and CDR2: MNHEY and SVGEGT. Trimming shortened V by 0 bases and J by 8 bases, and 11 bases separated the two germline ends. There are 14 residues in the CDR3.

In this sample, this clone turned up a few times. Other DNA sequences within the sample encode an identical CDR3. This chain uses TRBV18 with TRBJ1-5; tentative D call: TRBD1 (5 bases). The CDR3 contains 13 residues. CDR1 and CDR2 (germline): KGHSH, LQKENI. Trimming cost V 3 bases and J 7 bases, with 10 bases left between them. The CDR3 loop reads CASSPGRDQPQHF. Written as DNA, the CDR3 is TGTGCCAGCTCACCGGGGAGGGACCAGCCCCAGCATTTT.

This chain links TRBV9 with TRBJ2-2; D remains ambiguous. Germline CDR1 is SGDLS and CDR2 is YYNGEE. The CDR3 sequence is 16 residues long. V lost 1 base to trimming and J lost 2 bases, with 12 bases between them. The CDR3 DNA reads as TGTGCCAGCAGCGTACTGTCTTATTCAAACACCGGGGAGCTGTTTTTT. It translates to CASSVLSYSNTGELFF.

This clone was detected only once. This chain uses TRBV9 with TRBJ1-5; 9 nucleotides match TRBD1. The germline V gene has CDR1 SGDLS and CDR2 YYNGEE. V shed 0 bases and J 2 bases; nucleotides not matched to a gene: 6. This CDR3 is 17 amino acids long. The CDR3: CASSVGGGQGGNQPQHF. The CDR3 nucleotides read TGTGCCAGCAGCGTAGGAGGGGGACAGGGTGGCAATCAGCCCCAGCATTTT.